Listed here are 32 T cell receptor beta chains from one sample, sequenced in a study of T cell changes during pregnancy in multiple sclerosis. The method was immunoSEQ multiplex PCR; TCRdb's version includes in-frame clones alone and lacks a portion of them. Among 100,000 or so clones listed, 90% to 95% were seen once. The sample in question was peripheral blood, obtained before pregnancy. These receptors were collected from a female donor with multiple sclerosis, enrolled in a pregnancy study.

In regard to this clone: The same CDR3 also results from other DNA sequences found in this sample. The rearrangement links TRBV4-1 to TRBJ2-1; D gene unclear. From germline, CDR1 is MGHRA and CDR2 YSYEKL. The CDR3 covers 11 residues. Trimming stripped 3 bases from V and 7 bases from J, with 4 bases between. CDR3 loop: CASSQRNEQFF. CDR3 bases: TGCGCCAGCAGCCAGAGGAATGAGCAGTTCTTC.

The table lists this clone with a count of one. This chain joins TRBV28 and TRBJ2-7, with D possibly matching TRBD1 (6 bases). Germline V CDR1 and CDR2: MDHEN, SYDVKM. CDR3 length equals 14 residues. Trimming took 6 bases from V and 2 from J, leaving 14 bases between them. CDR3 in amino acids: CASSPTGSPYEQYF. The CDR3 coding sequence is TGTGCCAGCAGCCCAACAGGGAGCCCCTACGAGCAGTACTTC.

The V gene is TRBV7-9, the J gene TRBJ2-5; no clear D. The V and J ends lost 2 bases and 0 bases respectively, with 4 bases between them. Germline CDR1 SEHNR, CDR2 FQNEAQ (reference sequence). The CDR3 totals 13 residues. In DNA, the CDR3 is TGTGCCAGCAGCTTAAGCTACCAAGAGACCCAGTACTTC. Translating it yields CASSLSYQETQYF.

The chain recombines TRBV5-1 with TRBJ1-2; the D gene is possibly TRBD1 (5 bases). Between the trimmed V and J ends, which lost 4 bases and 2 bases, there was a span of 18 bases. The germline V gene has CDR1 SGHRS and CDR2 YFSETQ. The CDR3 consists of 16 residues. DNA of the CDR3: TGCGCCAGCAGCCCCCTCGCCGGGGGAATAAACTATGGCTACACCTTC. Its protein is CASSPLAGGINYGYTF.

This chain uses TRBV5-6 with TRBJ2-5; weak D call: TRBD2 (6 bases). The germline CDR1 and CDR2 sequences are SGHDT and YYEEEE. Trimming removed 0 bases from V and 0 bases from J, with 12 bases in between. CDR3 length equals 16 residues. In DNA, the CDR3 is TGTGCCAGCAGCTTGGCCTTTGGAGGGTACCAAGAGACCCAGTACTTC. This translates into CASSLAFGGYQETQYF.

This clone showed up just once. V gene TRBV10-3 combines with J gene TRBJ1-1, with D maybe TRBD1 (5 bases). V lost 6 bases and J lost 7, with 12 bases in between. Germline V gene data show CDR1 as ENHRY and CDR2 as SYGVKD. The length of the CDR3 is 12 residues. DNA for the CDR3: TGTGCCATCAGGGGGCAAGACAGTGAAGCTTTCTTT. Protein: CAIRGQDSEAFF.

The J gene is TRBJ2-7, the V gene TRBV11-3, with 7 bases fitting TRBD1. The CDR3 runs 12 residues. Germline lookup yields CDR1 SGHNT and CDR2 YENEEA. The J segment lost 6 bases and the V segment lost 5 bases, leaving 4 bases of the junction unmatched. This CDR3 reads CASSLGGREQYF. The CDR3, as DNA: TGTGCCAGCAGCCTAGGGGGCCGCGAGCAGTACTTC.

The chain joins TRBV18 to TRBJ1-5; 7 nucleotides align to TRBD1. The CDR3 consists of 14 residues. CDR1 KGHSH and CDR2 LQKENI come from the germline V gene. After removal of 6 bases from V and 6 bases from J, the junction contained 8 bases not matched to a gene. The CDR3 sequence: CASSETGIRQPQHF. In nucleotides, the CDR3 is TGTGCCAGCTCGGAGACAGGGATCCGTCAGCCCCAGCATTTT.

The chain links TRBV27 to TRBJ1-5, with D uncertain. Per the germline V gene, CDR1 is MNHEY and CDR2 is SMNVEV (reference sequence). V was trimmed by 2 bases and J by 5 bases, leaving 13 bases between them. The length of the CDR3 is 15 residues. CDR3 sequence: CASSLGPNGHQPQHF. DNA for the CDR3: TGTGCCAGCAGTTTAGGGCCCAACGGTCATCAGCCCCAGCATTTT.

The gene calls are TRBV10-3 and TRBJ2-1, with 13 bases matching TRBD2. The germline V gene has CDR1 ENHRY and CDR2 SYGVKD. Trimming took 10 bases from V and 4 from J; bases not matched to a gene: 10. The CDR3 runs to 16 residues. The CDR3 coding sequence is TGTGCCACCGGACTAGCGGGAGTGCGGATTTACAATGAGCAGTTCTTC. Its translation: CATGLAGVRIYNEQFF.

CDR3 nucleotides: TGTGCCAGCAGCGACAGGGCCAACCTTAACTATGGCTACACCTTC. It encodes CASSDRANLNYGYTF. The chain joins TRBV5-5 to TRBJ1-2; TRBD1 aligns across 7 bases. In germline, CDR1 is SGHKS, CDR2 YYEKEE (reference sequence). J lost 1 base, V lost 4 bases, and 7 bases had no gene match. CDR3 length: 15 residues.

The chain recombines TRBV19 with TRBJ1-1; D unresolved. V lost 6 bases to trimming and J lost 4 bases, with 15 bases between them. Germline CDR1 LNHDA, CDR2 SQIVND (reference sequence). The CDR3 runs 14 residues. The CDR3 here is CASRQGPGSTEAFF. The CDR3 DNA reads as TGTGCCAGTAGACAAGGGCCCGGGAGCACTGAAGCTTTCTTT.

Concerning this clone: This may arise from a read error, as a much more abundant clone is one base away. V usage is TRBV27 and J usage is TRBJ1-5; D is perhaps TRBD1 (5 bases). The V and J ends lost 6 bases and 0 bases respectively, with 15 bases between them. CDR3 length: 16 residues. In germline, CDR1 is MNHEY, CDR2 SMNVEV (reference sequence). CDR3 DNA: TGTGCCAGCAGAAGACAAAAGGGGAATAGCAATCAGCCCCAGCATTTT. Translated: CASRRQKGNSNQPQHF.

The chain has TRBV27 and TRBJ2-2, with 9 bases fitting TRBD2. CDR1 MNHEY and CDR2 SMNVEV come from the germline V gene (reference sequence). V gave up 6 bases and J gave up 3 bases; unmatched junction bases: 5. The CDR3 spans 15 residues. Written as DNA, the CDR3 is TGTGCCAGCAGGCCGGGACTAGCTTACACCGGGGAGCTGTTTTTT. The encoded protein is CASRPGLAYTGELFF.

The V and J genes are TRBV5-4 and TRBJ2-1; D not resolved. In germline, CDR1 is SGHNT, CDR2 YYREEE (reference sequence). Between the trimmed V and J ends, which lost 2 bases and 3 bases, there was a span of 9 bases. The CDR3 runs 14 residues. This chain's CDR3 is CASSFRGRYNEQFF. The CDR3 region has the DNA TGTGCCAGCAGCTTCCGTGGGCGCTACAATGAGCAGTTCTTC.

V is TRBV18 and J is TRBJ2-7; TRBD1 agrees at 8 bases. Germline V gives CDR1 KGHSH, CDR2 LQKENI. Trimming cost V 5 bases and J 2 bases; bases outside gene matches: 14. This CDR3 contains 17 residues. CDR3 amino acids: CASSSVVPTGATYEQYF. The CDR3 nucleotides are TGTGCCAGCTCATCCGTAGTCCCGACAGGGGCGACCTACGAGCAGTACTTC.

The rearrangement uses TRBV5-1 and TRBJ2-5; a possible D gene is TRBD1 (6 bases). The V and J ends lost 3 bases and 2 bases respectively, with 11 bases between them. Looked up from germline, CDR1 is SGHRS and CDR2 is YFSETQ. The CDR3 is 14 residues long. The CDR3, as DNA: TGCGCCAGCAGCTCCCCTGGACAGCAAGAGACCCAGTACTTC. Its protein is CASSSPGQQETQYF.

The V call is TRBV7-9, the J call TRBJ1-4, with TRBD1 identical over 7 bases. The CDR3 spans 14 residues. CDR1 SEHNR and CDR2 FQNEAQ come from the germline V gene (reference sequence). With 4 bases clipped from V and 8 bases from J, the junction kept 7 bases outside the gene matches. CDR3 sequence (DNA): TGTGCCAGCAGCTGGGGACAGCAAGAAGAAAAACTGTTTTTT. It codes for CASSWGQQEEKLFF.

The CDR3 DNA is TGTGCCAGCAGTTTACCTAACAGGGGGCCCCAGCATTTT. Protein sequence: CASSLPNRGPQHF. The genes are TRBV28 and TRBJ1-5, with 7 bases fitting TRBD1. After removal of 2 bases from V and 9 bases from J, the junction contained 4 bases not matched to a gene. The CDR3 extends over 13 amino acids. The V gene's germline CDR1 is MDHEN and CDR2 SYDVKM.

This chain uses TRBV28 with TRBJ1-2; TRBD1 agrees at 11 bases. The CDR3 is 15 amino acids. Germline CDR1 reads MDHEN; CDR2 reads SYDVKM. With V trimmed by 5 bases and J by 7 bases, 9 bases remained unmatched. DNA of the CDR3: TGTGCCAGCAGTCCGAGGACAGGGGGCCTCGTTGGCTACACCTTC. Its protein product is CASSPRTGGLVGYTF.

This chain joins TRBV18 and TRBJ2-3, with 14 positions matching TRBD2. CDR1 is KGHSH, CDR2 LQKENI, per germline. The V gene end was trimmed by 3 bases and the J gene end by 4 bases; junction bases not matched to a gene: 3. This CDR3 has 16 residues. The CDR3 DNA reads as TGTGCCAGCTCACCCCCGGGACTAGCGGGAGCAGATACGCAGTATTTT. Translation gives CASSPPGLAGADTQYF.

The chain's CDR3 is CASSEIATSTDTQYF. The CDR3 DNA reads as TGTGCCAGCAGTGAAATAGCGACTAGCACAGATACGCAGTATTTT. The chain links TRBV6-1 to TRBJ2-3; TRBD2 is a possible D gene (5 bases). V was trimmed by 2 bases and J by 0 bases, leaving 9 bases between them. Germline V gene lookup returns CDR1 MNHNS and CDR2 SASEGT. The length of the CDR3 is 15 residues.

V usage is TRBV5-1 and J usage is TRBJ2-1; no firm D call. Germline-derived CDR1 and CDR2 are SGHRS and YFSETQ. V lost 0 bases to trimming and J lost 6 bases, with 7 bases between them. The CDR3 has 13 residues. In DNA form, the CDR3 reads TGCGCCAGCAGCTTGGATGGCCGCAATGAGCAGTTCTTC. Amino acids: CASSLDGRNEQFF.

The V and J genes are TRBV27 and TRBJ2-3; 8 bases map to TRBD1. CDR1 MNHEY and CDR2 SMNVEV come from the germline V gene (reference sequence). V gave up 5 bases and J gave up 5 bases; unmatched junction bases: 9. The CDR3 length is 15 residues. The CDR3 DNA is TGTGCCAGCAGTCCTACCGGACAGGGACGAGATACGCAGTATTTT. It specifies CASSPTGQGRDTQYF.

The V gene is TRBV7-9, the J gene TRBJ2-5; TRBD1 aligns across 11 bases. The ends lost 2 bases at V and 1 base at J; junction bases unmatched: 6. The CDR3 is 17 residues long. CDR1 is SEHNR, CDR2 FQNEAQ, per germline (reference sequence). The CDR3 coding sequence is TGTGCCAGCAGCTTATGGACGGGACAGGGGGTCCAAGAGACCCAGTACTTC. Translating it yields CASSLWTGQGVQETQYF.

The chain couples TRBV19 to TRBJ2-7; D perhaps matches TRBD1 (5 bases). The germline V gene has CDR1 LNHDA and CDR2 SQIVND (reference sequence). The CDR3 is 15 residues long. V was shortened by 1 base and J by 2 bases, with 12 bases between the two germline ends. The DNA for the CDR3 is TGTGCCAGTAGTATAGGCCAGGGTAGCACCTACGAGCAGTACTTC. This sequence encodes CASSIGQGSTYEQYF.

The J gene is TRBJ1-4, the V gene TRBV9; no definite D call. V was pared by 3 bases and J by 10 bases, with 13 bases between. CDR3 length: 13 residues. Germline loops: CDR1 SGDLS, CDR2 YYNGEE. CDR3 region: CASSAPLSVKLFF. CDR3 bases: TGTGCCAGCAGCGCTCCCCTGTCGGTAAAACTGTTTTTT.

The chain is built from TRBV5-6 and TRBJ1-2; TRBD1 might be the D (6 bases). The germline CDR1 and CDR2 sequences are SGHDT and YYEEEE. Trimming took 4 bases from V and 3 from J, leaving 16 bases between them. This CDR3 comprises 15 residues. The CDR3 nucleotides are TGTGCCAGCAGCCCTCCGACAGGTGGGGACTATGGCTACACCTTC. It codes for CASSPPTGGDYGYTF.

The gene calls are TRBV11-2 and TRBJ1-1; 7 bases are shared with TRBD1. V trimming: 4 bases; J trimming: 5 bases; junction bases outside the gene matches: 1. The CDR3 contains 12 residues. Per the germline V gene, CDR1 is SGHAT and CDR2 is FQNNGV. Written as DNA, the CDR3 is TGTGCCAGCAGCTCGACAGGGACTGAAGCTTTCTTT. This gives the protein CASSSTGTEAFF.

The rearrangement uses TRBV19 and TRBJ2-5, with 8 bases matching TRBD1. CDR1 and CDR2 (germline): LNHDA, SQIVND (reference sequence). V trimming: 5 bases; J trimming: 4 bases; junction bases outside the gene matches: 9. The CDR3 runs to 15 residues. In nucleotides, the CDR3 is TGTGCCAGTAGTTATCTCAGGGGGCGGACAGAGACCCAGTACTTC. It is translated as CASSYLRGRTETQYF.

The chain links TRBV7-8 to TRBJ1-3; D not certain. V lost 5 bases and J lost 4, with 18 bases in between. Per the germline V gene, CDR1 is SGHVS and CDR2 is FQNEAQ. The CDR3 length is 16 residues. CDR3 in amino acids: CASSPSRLESGNTIYF. The CDR3 nucleotides are TGTGCCAGCAGCCCATCACGACTGGAATCGGGAAACACCATATATTTT.

This clone was recorded once. The rearrangement joins TRBV5-6 to TRBJ2-4; D not resolved. V lost 1 base, J lost 1 base, and 12 bases lay in between. The CDR3 consists of 16 residues. Per the germline V gene, CDR1 is SGHDT and CDR2 is YYEEEE. The DNA for the CDR3 is TGTGCCAGCAGCTTGTTGCGGTCCCCCGCCAAAAACATTCAGTACTTC. Translated, it gives CASSLLRSPAKNIQYF. Looking up the rest from reference TRBV5-6 and TRBJ2-4 gives the full variable domain: DAGVTQSPTHLIKTRGQQVTLRCSPKSGHDTVSWYQQALGQGPQFIFQYYEEEERQRGNFPDRFSGHQFPNYSSELNVNALLLGDSALYLCASSLLRSPAKNIQYFGAGTRLSVL.